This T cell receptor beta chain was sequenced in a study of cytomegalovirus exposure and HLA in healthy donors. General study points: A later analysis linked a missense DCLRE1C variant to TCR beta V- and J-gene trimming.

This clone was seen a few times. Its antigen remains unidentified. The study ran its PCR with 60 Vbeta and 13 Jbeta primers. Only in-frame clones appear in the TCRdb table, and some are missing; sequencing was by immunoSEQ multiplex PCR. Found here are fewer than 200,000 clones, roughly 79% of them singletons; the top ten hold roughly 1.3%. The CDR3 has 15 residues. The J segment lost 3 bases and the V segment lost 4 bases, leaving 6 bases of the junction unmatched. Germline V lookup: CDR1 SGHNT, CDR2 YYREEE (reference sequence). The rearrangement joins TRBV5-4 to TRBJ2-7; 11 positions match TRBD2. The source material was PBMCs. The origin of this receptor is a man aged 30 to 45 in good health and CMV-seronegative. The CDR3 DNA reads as TGTGCCAGCAGCGTGGCTAGCGGGGGGTTCTACGAGCAGTACTTC. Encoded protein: CASSVASGGFYEQYF.